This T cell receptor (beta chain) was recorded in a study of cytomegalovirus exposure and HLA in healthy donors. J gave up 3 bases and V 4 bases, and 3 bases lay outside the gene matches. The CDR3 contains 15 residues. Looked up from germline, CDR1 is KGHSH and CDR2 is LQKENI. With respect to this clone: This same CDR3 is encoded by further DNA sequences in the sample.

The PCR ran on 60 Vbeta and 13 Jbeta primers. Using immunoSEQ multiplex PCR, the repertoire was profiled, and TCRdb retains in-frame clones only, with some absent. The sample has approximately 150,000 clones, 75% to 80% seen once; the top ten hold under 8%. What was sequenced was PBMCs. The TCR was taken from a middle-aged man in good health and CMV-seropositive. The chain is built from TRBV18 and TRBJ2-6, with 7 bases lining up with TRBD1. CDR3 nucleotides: TGTGCCAGCTCACAAACAGGGGTTGGGGCCAACGTCCTGACTTTC. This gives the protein CASSQTGVGANVLTF. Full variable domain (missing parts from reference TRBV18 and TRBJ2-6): NAGVMQNPRHLVRRRGQEARLRCSPMKGHSHVYWYRQLPEEGLKFMVYLQKENIIDESGMPKERFSAEFPKEGPSILRIQQVVRGDSAAYFCASSQTGVGANVLTFGAGSRLTVL.